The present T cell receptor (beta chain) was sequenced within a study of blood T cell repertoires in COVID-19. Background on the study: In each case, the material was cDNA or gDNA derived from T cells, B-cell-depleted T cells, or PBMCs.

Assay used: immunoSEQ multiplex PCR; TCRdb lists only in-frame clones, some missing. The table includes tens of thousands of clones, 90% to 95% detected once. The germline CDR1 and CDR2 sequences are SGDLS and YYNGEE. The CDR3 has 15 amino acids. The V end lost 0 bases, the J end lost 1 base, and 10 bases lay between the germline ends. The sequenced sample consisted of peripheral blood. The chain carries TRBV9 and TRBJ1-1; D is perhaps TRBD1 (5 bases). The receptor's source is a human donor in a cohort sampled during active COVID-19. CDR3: CASSVGTGGNTEAFF. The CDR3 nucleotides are TGTGCCAGCAGCGTAGGAACAGGCGGGAACACTGAAGCTTTCTTT.